These 4 T cell receptor beta chains were all obtained from the same sample, sequenced in a study of blood T cell repertoires in COVID-19. Only in-frame clones appear in the TCRdb table, and some are missing; sequencing was by immunoSEQ multiplex PCR. This table has about 52,000 clones, about 91% appearing once. Sequenced sample: peripheral blood. The receptors here all came from a man aged 60-69 years with active COVID-19.

The chain has TRBV28 and TRBJ2-7, with TRBD1 as a possible D gene (5 bases). Between the trimmed V and J ends, which lost 4 bases and 3 bases, there was a span of 13 bases. CDR3 length: 14 residues. The germline V gene has CDR1 MDHEN and CDR2 SYDVKM. CDR3 in DNA: TGTGCCAGCAGTTCCCTCTTTGACAGCTACGAGCAGTACTTC. As protein: CASSSLFDSYEQYF. Variable domain in full (rest from reference TRBV28 and TRBJ2-7): DVKVTQSSRYLVKRTGEKVFLECVQDMDHENMFWYRQDPGLGLRLIYFSYDVKMKEKGDIPEGYSVSREKKERFSLILESASTNQTSMYLCASSSLFDSYEQYFGPGTRLTVT.

V and J are TRBV28 and TRBJ2-7, with TRBD2 matching over 7 bases. Germline assignment: CDR1 MDHEN and CDR2 SYDVKM. With 3 bases clipped from V and 0 bases from J, the junction kept 8 bases outside the gene matches. The CDR3 has 16 amino acids. The chain's CDR3 is CASSFRLADLSYEQYF. Here the CDR3 DNA reads TGTGCCAGCAGTTTTCGCCTAGCGGACCTCTCCTACGAGCAGTACTTC.

CDR3 DNA sequence: TGTGCCAGTAGTATAGGGACTAGCGGGAGGGCATATGAGCAGTTCTTC. Translated: CASSIGTSGRAYEQFF. This chain links TRBV19 with TRBJ2-1, with 15 bases matching TRBD2. The CDR3 contains 16 residues. The germline CDR1 and CDR2 sequences are LNHDA and SQIVND (reference sequence). Germline trimming cut 1 base from V and 8 bases from J; bases unmatched to any gene: 3. The full variable domain, rest sourced from reference TRBV19 and TRBJ2-1, is DGGITQSPKYLFRKEGQNVTLSCEQNLNHDAMYWYRQDPGQGLRLIYYSQIVNDFQKGDIAEGYSVSREKKESFPLTVTSAQKNPTAFYLCASSIGTSGRAYEQFFGPGTRLTVL.

The CDR3 spells CASSLVGGSTDTQYF. The CDR3 region has the DNA TGTGCCAGCAGCTTAGTTGGCGGGAGCACAGATACGCAGTATTTT. The chain combines TRBV7-9 with TRBJ2-3, with a tentative D call TRBD2 (5 bases). Germline values: CDR1 SEHNR, CDR2 FQNEAQ (reference sequence). CDR3 length: 15 amino acids. Trimming removed 1 base at V and 0 bases at J, with 8 bases between.